What follows is one TCR beta chain and its context. Its antigen is still unknown. The table came from immunoSEQ multiplex PCR; TCRdb's copy has only in-frame clones and leaves some out. The sample shows 200,000 or so clones, about 94% of them seen only once. Doses given second, at about 4 or about 12 weeks, were pooled. These data originate in a study of T cell responses to AZD1222 COVID-19 vaccine. Study-level findings and limits: Unmutated regions of variants are reportedly targeted by nearly half of spike-specific TCRs.

Trimming cost V 7 bases and J 0 bases, with 12 bases left between them. This CDR3 spans 15 amino acids. Germline values: CDR1 LNHDA, CDR2 SQIVND (reference sequence). This clonotype was sampled from an adult who received the AZD1222 COVID-19 vaccine. The sample consisted of peripheral blood, taken 28 days after the second AZD1222 dose. The chain employs TRBV19 and TRBJ2-2; perhaps TRBD1 as D (5 bases). The CDR3: CASTPQTANTGELFF. The DNA of the CDR3 is TGTGCCAGTACCCCCCAGACAGCGAACACCGGGGAGCTGTTTTTT.